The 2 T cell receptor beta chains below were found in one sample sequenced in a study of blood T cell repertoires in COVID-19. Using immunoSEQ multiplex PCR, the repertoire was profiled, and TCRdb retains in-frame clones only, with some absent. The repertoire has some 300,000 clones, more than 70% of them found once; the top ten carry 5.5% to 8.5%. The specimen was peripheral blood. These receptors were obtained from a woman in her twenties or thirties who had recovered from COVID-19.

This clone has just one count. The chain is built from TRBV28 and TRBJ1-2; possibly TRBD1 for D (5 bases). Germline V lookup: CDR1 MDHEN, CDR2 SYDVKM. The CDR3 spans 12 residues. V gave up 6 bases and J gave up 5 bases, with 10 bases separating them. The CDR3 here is CASRLTEYGYTF. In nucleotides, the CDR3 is TGTGCCAGCAGGTTGACAGAGTATGGCTACACCTTC.

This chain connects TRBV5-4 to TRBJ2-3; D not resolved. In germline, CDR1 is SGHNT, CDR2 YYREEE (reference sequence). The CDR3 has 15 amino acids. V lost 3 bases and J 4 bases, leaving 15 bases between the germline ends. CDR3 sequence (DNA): TGTGCCAGCAGCTCGCCCCTTAGTTCCCCAGATACGCAGTATTTT. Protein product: CASSSPLSSPDTQYF.